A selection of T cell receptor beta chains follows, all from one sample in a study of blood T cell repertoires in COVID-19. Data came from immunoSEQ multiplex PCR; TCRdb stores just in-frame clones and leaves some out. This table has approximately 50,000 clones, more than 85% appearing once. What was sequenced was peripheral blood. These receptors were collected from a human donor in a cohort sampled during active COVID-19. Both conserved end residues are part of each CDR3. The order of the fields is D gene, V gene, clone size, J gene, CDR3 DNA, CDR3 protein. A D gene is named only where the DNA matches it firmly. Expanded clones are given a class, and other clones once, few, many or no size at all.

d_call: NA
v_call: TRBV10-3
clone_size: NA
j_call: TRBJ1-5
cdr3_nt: TGTGCCATCAGTGAGTCGATGTCCGTCCAAGGGGGTCAGCCCCAGCATTTT
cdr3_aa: CAISESMSVQGGQPQHF

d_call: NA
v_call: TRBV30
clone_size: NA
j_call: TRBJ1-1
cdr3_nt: TGTGCCTGGAGTGTAGGCGGGTCCACTGAAGCTTTCTTT
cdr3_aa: CAWSVGGSTEAFF

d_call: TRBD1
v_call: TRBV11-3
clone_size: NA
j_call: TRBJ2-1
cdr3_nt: TGTGCCAGCAGCCCCCGGACAGGAAGCTCCTACAATGAGCAGTTCTTC
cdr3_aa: CASSPRTGSSYNEQFF

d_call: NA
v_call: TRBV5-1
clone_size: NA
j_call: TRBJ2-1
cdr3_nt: TGCGCCAGCACAGGGGGAGGACGGGGTTACAATGAGCAGTTCTTC
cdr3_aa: CASTGGGRGYNEQFF

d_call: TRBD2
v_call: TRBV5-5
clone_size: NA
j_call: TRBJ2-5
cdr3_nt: TGTGCCAGCAGCCCCAGAGCGGGAGGGCGAGAGACCCAGTACTTC
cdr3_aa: CASSPRAGGRETQYF

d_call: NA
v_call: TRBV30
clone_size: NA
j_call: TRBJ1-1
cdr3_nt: TGTGCCTGGAAGTACAGGGTTGTTGACTCTCGAGCTTTCTTT
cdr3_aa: CAWKYRVVDSRAFF

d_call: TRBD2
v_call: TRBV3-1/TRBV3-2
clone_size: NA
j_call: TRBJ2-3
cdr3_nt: TGTGCCAGCAGCGAAGGAATTACTAGCGGCGAGGGCACAGATACGCAGTATTTT
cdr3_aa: CASSEGITSGEGTDTQYF

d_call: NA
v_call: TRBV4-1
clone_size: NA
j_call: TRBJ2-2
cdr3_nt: TGCGCCAGCAGCCAAGATCCAGTTGCCGTTTTTGGGAACACCGGGGAGCTGTTTTTT
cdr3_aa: CASSQDPVAVFGNTGELFF

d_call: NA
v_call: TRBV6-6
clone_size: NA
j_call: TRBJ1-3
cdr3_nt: TGTGCCAGCAGTCCTGCGGGCTTTACTCTGTCTGGAAACACCATATATTTT
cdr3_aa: CASSPAGFTLSGNTIYF

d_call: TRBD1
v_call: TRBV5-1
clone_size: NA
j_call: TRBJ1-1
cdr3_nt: TGCGCCAGCAGCCGCGGACAGGGGGGAACTGAAGCTTTCTTT
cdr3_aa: CASSRGQGGTEAFF

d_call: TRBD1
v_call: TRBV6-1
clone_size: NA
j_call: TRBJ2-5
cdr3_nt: TGTGCCAGCAGTGAAGGGACAGGGCAAGAGACCCAGTACTTC
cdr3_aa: CASSEGTGQETQYF

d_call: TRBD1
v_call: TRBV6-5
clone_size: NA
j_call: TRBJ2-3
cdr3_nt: TGTGCCAGCAGACTGACAGGGACCACAGATACGCAGTATTTT
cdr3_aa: CASRLTGTTDTQYF

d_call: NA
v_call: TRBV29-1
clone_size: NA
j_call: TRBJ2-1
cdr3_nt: TGCAGCGCTCCCCGGGGGAATGAGCAGTTCTTC
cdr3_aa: CSAPRGNEQFF

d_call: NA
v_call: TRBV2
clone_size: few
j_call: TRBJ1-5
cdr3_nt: TGTGCCAGTAACCTCGAGGATCAGCCCCAGCATTTT
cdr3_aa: CASNLEDQPQHF

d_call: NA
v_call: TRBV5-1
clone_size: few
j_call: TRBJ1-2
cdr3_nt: TGCGCCAGCAGCTTGGGGACACCGGAGAATGGCTACACCTTC
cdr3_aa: CASSLGTPENGYTF

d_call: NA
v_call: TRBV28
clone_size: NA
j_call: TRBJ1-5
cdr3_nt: TGTGCCAGCAGTTTGGCAGGAGGACAGCCCCAGCATTTT
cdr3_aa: CASSLAGGQPQHF

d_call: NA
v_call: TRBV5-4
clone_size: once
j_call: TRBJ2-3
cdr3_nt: TGTGCCAGCAGCTTGGGGACTCCTCGACCCCCAGATACGCAGTATTTT
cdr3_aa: CASSLGTPRPPDTQYF

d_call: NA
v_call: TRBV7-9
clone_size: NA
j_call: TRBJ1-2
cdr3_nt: TGTGCCAGCAGCTTCAGAACAGGGAACTATGGCTACACCTTC
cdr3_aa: CASSFRTGNYGYTF

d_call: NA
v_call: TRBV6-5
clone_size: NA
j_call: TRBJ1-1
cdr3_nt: TGTGCCAGCAGTTATACAGGTCGGGGGGGAGCTTTCTTT
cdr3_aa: CASSYTGRGGAFF

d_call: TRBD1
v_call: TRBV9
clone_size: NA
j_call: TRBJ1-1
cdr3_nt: TGTGCCAGCAGCGGGGGGACAGGGGTGAGCACTGAAGCTTTCTTT
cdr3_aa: CASSGGTGVSTEAFF

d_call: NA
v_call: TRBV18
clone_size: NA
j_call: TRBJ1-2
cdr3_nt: TGTGCCAGCTCTCGGGTGGAAGAAGGCTACACCTTC
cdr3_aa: CASSRVEEGYTF

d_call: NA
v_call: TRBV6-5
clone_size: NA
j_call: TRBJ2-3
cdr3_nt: TGTGCCAGCAGTCGGATCAGGACAGATACGCAGTATTTT
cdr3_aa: CASSRIRTDTQYF